A single T cell receptor beta chain is shown here with its context. The specificity of this receptor is unknown. No much larger clone is present one base from it, and per-base qualities are unavailable. CDR1 is given as MNHNY and CDR2 as SVGAGI, both from the germline V gene (reference sequence). Including cysteine and phenylalanine, the CDR3 has 17 amino acids. The CDR3 DNA has 51 bases and is translated from base 1. V and J lose 5 bases and 0 bases, and a span of 19 bases separates them. Library generation was performed with the immunoSEQ multiplex PCR assay. DNA from the cultured and isolated CD4+ T cells underwent TCR beta CDR3 sequencing. Under the source paper's analysis protocol: The analysis removed non-productive TCR sequences, trimmed reads to the CDR3 region, and retained only CDR3s that were 7 or more amino acids long. Antigen-specific clonotypes were identified with the MANAFEST web app by comparing expansion in peptide wells against reference cultures. To count as positive, a clone had to show expansion at FDR<0.05 compared with the reference and with all other wells, an odds ratio above 5, and a frequency above 0.1% in two replicate wells. Cross-reactive clonotypes were defined as significantly expanded in SARS-CoV-2 spike wells and in at least one common cold coronavirus spike condition. CDR3 similarity was assessed by Levenshtein distance with the stringdist R package, and unrooted trees were built with ape in R 3.6.1. The source is immuneACCESS, and TCRdb retained only in-frame sequences with V and J called. Part of the clones is not carried over; for the studies checked, unresolved V genes explain less than half of this, and the remainder is unexplained. The DNA gave D and trimming, while V, J and clone size come from that table. The sample profile shows approximately 24,000 clones; 60% to 80% of them were found once. Clones ranked in the top ten supply around 25% of the sample.

This entry comes from a study of vaccination effects on CD4 cells after COVID-19 (dated by TCRdb to between 2020 and 2023). In the study overall: Post-vaccine samples across the study were collected a median of 72 days after the second dose, with a range of 14 to 241. The full study included 10 to 11 COVID-19 convalescent patients and several SARS-CoV-2-naive healthy vaccine recipients. SARS-CoV-2 spike-specific CD4+ TCR repertoires were compared before and after mRNA vaccination in COVID-19 convalescent patients and in infection-naive vaccine recipients. The Oncomine TCR Beta short-read assay on an Illumina iSeq 100 was used to sequence cultures from other donors in the study.

To identify antigen-specific CD4+ T cell clonotypes by their expansion, the ViraFEST assay first stimulated PBMC with viral peptide pools and then applied TCR sequencing. After approximately eleven days of culture, CD4+ T cells were isolated with the EasySep CD4+ T cell isolation kit. Participants received two doses of either the BNT162b2 or the mRNA-1273 mRNA SARS-CoV-2 vaccine. None of the healthy vaccine recipients had a prior SARS-CoV-2 infection, which was confirmed by nucleocapsid antibody tests that came back negative both before and after vaccination. Each well held over 1.5 million PBMC cultured in IMDM containing approximately 5% human AB serum, 8 to 10 IU/ml IL-2 and gentamicin, along with approximately 10 ug/ml peptides. Half of the culture medium was replaced with fresh IL-2-containing medium on days 3 and 7. Unless noted otherwise, every peptide stimulation condition was cultured in triplicate wells. Using Ficoll-Paque Plus gradient centrifugation, PBMC were separated from whole blood and then either used fresh or cryopreserved at -140C. The overlapping peptide pools covered the spike proteins of SARS-CoV-2 as well as those of the common cold coronaviruses HCoV-NL63, HCoV-OC43 and HCoV-229E. Genomic DNA was extracted from cultured CD4+ T cells with the QIAamp micro DNA kit.

Results and caveats for the whole study, not just this receptor: Among healthy vaccine recipients, nearly all vaccine-induced clones were SARS-CoV-2 mono-reactive, and only 1 of 255 was cross-reactive with common cold coronaviruses. The study was limited by a small number of convalescent patients, and early post-infection timepoints were lacking. Clones induced by infection and clones induced by vaccination both contracted markedly at late timepoints after vaccination, which fits with T cell responses waning over time.

The chain is made from TRBV6-6 and TRBJ1-1; TRBD1 is a possible D gene, resting on 5 matching bases. The source was CD4+ T cells from PBMCs cultured with HCoV-NL63 spike peptides, collected after COVID-19 vaccination. The cell subset or site label corresponds to: HCoV-NL63 spike overlapping peptide pool stimulation. The TCR sequence derives from a human donor who received a COVID-19 vaccine. Here the CDR3 is given as CASSPGGAGTMNTEAFF. The sequence in DNA is TGTGCCAGCAGTCCGGGTGGGGCAGGGACCATGAACACTGAAGCTTTCTTT.